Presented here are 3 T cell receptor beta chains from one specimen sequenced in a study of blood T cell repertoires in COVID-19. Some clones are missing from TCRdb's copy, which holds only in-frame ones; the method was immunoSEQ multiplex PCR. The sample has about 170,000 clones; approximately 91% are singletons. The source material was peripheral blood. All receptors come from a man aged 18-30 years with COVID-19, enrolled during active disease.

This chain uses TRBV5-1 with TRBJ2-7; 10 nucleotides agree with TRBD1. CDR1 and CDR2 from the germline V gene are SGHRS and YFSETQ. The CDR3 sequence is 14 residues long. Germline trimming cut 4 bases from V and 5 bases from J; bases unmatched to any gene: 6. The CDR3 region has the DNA TGCGCCAGCAGCAGGGGACAGGGGCCCCACGAGCAGTACTTC. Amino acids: CASSRGQGPHEQYF.

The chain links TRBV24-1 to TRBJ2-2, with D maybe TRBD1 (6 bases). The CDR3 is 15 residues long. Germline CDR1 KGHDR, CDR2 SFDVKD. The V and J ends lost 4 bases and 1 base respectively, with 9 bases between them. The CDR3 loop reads CATSDRGQNTGELFF. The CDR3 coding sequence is TGTGCCACCAGTGACCGGGGACAGAACACCGGGGAGCTGTTTTTT.

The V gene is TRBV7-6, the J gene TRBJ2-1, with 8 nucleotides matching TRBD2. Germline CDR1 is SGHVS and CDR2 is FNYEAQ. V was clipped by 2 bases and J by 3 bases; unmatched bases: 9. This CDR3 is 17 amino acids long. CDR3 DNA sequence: TGTGCCAGCAGCTTACTCTTAGCGGGATCTGGCTACAATGAGCAGTTCTTC. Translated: CASSLLLAGSGYNEQFF.